These 18 T cell receptor beta chains were all obtained from the same sample, sequenced in a study of blood T cell repertoires in COVID-19. TCRdb's copy holds only in-frame clones and misses some; the assay was immunoSEQ multiplex PCR. The profile shows 140,000 or so clones, 65% to 80% of them singletons. The specimen was peripheral blood. All receptors come from a man aged 45-65 years with acute or convalescent COVID-19.

The chain employs TRBV5-1 and TRBJ1-1; possibly TRBD1 for D (6 bases). There are 14 residues in the CDR3. Germline V gene sequence: CDR1 SGHRS, CDR2 YFSETQ. Trimming cost V 7 bases and J 7 bases, with 20 bases left between them. CDR3 protein: CASGLNRVRGEAFF. DNA for the CDR3: TGCGCCAGCGGTCTGAACAGGGTTAGAGGTGAAGCTTTCTTT.

The chain has TRBV6-5 and TRBJ1-4, with 8 bases fitting TRBD1. The CDR3 is 14 residues long. The V segment lost 6 bases and the J segment 7 bases; nucleotides outside the gene matches: 7. CDR1 is MNHEY, CDR2 SVGAGI, per germline. The CDR3 DNA follows: TGTGCCAGCAGGACCGACAGGGGAGGTGAAAAACTGTTTTTT. Translating gives CASRTDRGGEKLFF.

V gene TRBV30 combines with J gene TRBJ1-2; 10 bases agree with TRBD1. Trimming at V came to 1 base and at J to 5 bases, leaving 4 bases not matched to a gene. The CDR3 loop spans 14 amino acids. CDR1 is GTSNPN, CDR2 SVGIG, per germline (reference sequence). The CDR3 region is CAWSDGQGEYGYTF. In nucleotides, the CDR3 is TGTGCCTGGAGTGATGGACAGGGGGAGTATGGCTACACCTTC.

The chain joins TRBV27 to TRBJ1-5; 9 bases are a match to TRBD1. This CDR3 is 15 amino acids long. Germline loops: CDR1 MNHEY, CDR2 SMNVEV (reference sequence). V was pared by 6 bases and J by 8 bases, with 11 bases of the junction left unmatched. The CDR3 loop reads CASRPDRGNGKPQHF. The DNA for the CDR3 is TGTGCCAGCAGACCCGACAGGGGGAATGGAAAGCCCCAGCATTTT.

A remark on this clone: Additional DNA sequences in this sample encode the identical CDR3. The V gene is TRBV5-6, the J gene TRBJ1-2, with D perhaps matching TRBD1 (5 bases). The germline V gene has CDR1 SGHDT and CDR2 YYEEEE. The CDR3 covers 14 residues. V was pared by 3 bases and J by 3 bases, with 12 bases between. CDR3 protein: CASSSLGGDYGYTF. The CDR3 DNA is TGTGCCAGCAGCTCCCTGGGGGGGGACTATGGCTACACCTTC. The full variable domain, rest sourced from reference TRBV5-6 and TRBJ1-2, is DAGVTQSPTHLIKTRGQQVTLRCSPKSGHDTVSWYQQALGQGPQFIFQYYEEEERQRGNFPDRFSGHQFPNYSSELNVNALLLGDSALYLCASSSLGGDYGYTFGSGTRLTVV.

This chain uses TRBV21-1 with TRBJ1-6; the table gives TRBD1 as D, unverified against the DNA. TRBV21-1 is classified as a pseudogene. This CDR3 has 20 amino acids. As DNA, the CDR3 is TGTGCCAGCAGCAAAAATTATGGGGACAGGGGGGCGTCGGGTATCGCGGCCCTCCACTTT. Encoded protein: CASSKNYGDRGASGIAALHF.

J is TRBJ2-3 and V is TRBV15; D is undetermined. The CDR3 has 12 amino acids. Trimming left V 1 base short and J 4 bases short, with 3 bases between. Germline V gene lookup returns CDR1 LNHNV and CDR2 YYDKDF (reference sequence). The CDR3: CATSRAADTQYF. Written as DNA, the CDR3 is TGTGCCACCAGCAGAGCCGCAGATACGCAGTATTTT.

The V and J genes are TRBV12-5 and TRBJ2-1, with a tentative D call TRBD2 (6 bases). The CDR3 runs 17 residues. Germline V CDR1 and CDR2: LGHNT, FRNRAP. Deletions cut 0 bases from V and 0 bases from J, with 12 bases between. The CDR3 reads CASGLVMGGSSYNEQFF. In DNA, the CDR3 is TGTGCTAGTGGTTTGGTAATGGGGGGAAGCTCCTACAATGAGCAGTTCTTC.

The chain recombines TRBV24-1 with TRBJ2-7; 8 nucleotides line up with TRBD1. V shed 1 base, J shed 7 bases, and the junction held 11 bases outside the gene matches. CDR3 length: 16 amino acids. The germline CDR1 and CDR2 sequences are KGHDR and SFDVKD. The CDR3 DNA reads TGTGCCACCAGTGATTTCCGGAGACAGGGGATAAGGGAGCAGTACTTC. The encoded protein is CATSDFRRQGIREQYF.

J is TRBJ1-2 and V is TRBV29-1; D is unresolved. V was pared by 3 bases and J by 6 bases, with 14 bases between. The CDR3 has 13 amino acids. CDR1 and CDR2 (germline): SQVTM, ANQGSEA. CDR3 sequence reads: CSVESGSYNGYTF. Written as DNA, the CDR3 is TGCAGCGTTGAGTCGGGGAGTTATAATGGCTACACCTTC.

V gene TRBV29-1 combines with J gene TRBJ1-1, with a possible D match to TRBD1 (5 bases). Trimming stripped 0 bases from V and 0 bases from J, with 5 bases between. The CDR3 contains 13 residues. CDR1 SQVTM and CDR2 ANQGSEA come from the germline V gene. For the CDR3, the DNA is TGCAGCGTTGAAGAGACAGTGAACACTGAAGCTTTCTTT. Its protein product is CSVEETVNTEAFF. The variable domain in full, with the rest retrieved from reference TRBV29-1 and TRBJ1-1, is SAVISQKPSRDICQRGTSLTIQCQVDSQVTMMFWYRQQPGQSLTLIATANQGSEATYESGFVIDKFPISRPNLTFSTLTVSNMSPEDSSIYLCSVEETVNTEAFFGQGTRLTVV.

This chain joins TRBV12-5 and TRBJ2-3, with 7 bases lining up with TRBD2. Germline loops: CDR1 LGHNT, CDR2 FRNRAP. V lost 1 base to trimming and J lost 2 bases; unmatched junction nucleotides: 3. CDR3 length: 15 amino acids. CDR3 DNA sequence: TGTGCTAGTGGTTTGGGAGCGGGATACACAGATACGCAGTATTTT. This sequence encodes CASGLGAGYTDTQYF.

The chain links TRBV5-1 to TRBJ1-1; D possibly corresponds to TRBD1 (5 bases). Germline V gives CDR1 SGHRS, CDR2 YFSETQ. CDR3 length: 13 amino acids. Trimming removed 5 bases from V and 2 bases from J, with 10 bases in between. The chain's CDR3 is CASRFDSNTEAFF. The CDR3 nucleotides are TGCGCCAGCAGGTTCGACAGTAACACTGAAGCTTTCTTT.

This clone was found once. The chain recombines TRBV30 with TRBJ1-5, with 7 nucleotides matching TRBD1. The V gene end was trimmed by 4 bases and the J gene end by 7 bases; junction bases not matched to a gene: 10. This CDR3 has 14 amino acids. Germline V lookup: CDR1 GTSNPN, CDR2 SVGIG (reference sequence). Here the CDR3 DNA reads TGTGCCTGGACTACTACAGGGGTTGGGCAGCCCCAGCATTTT. Protein sequence: CAWTTTGVGQPQHF. Variable domain in full (rest from reference TRBV30 and TRBJ1-5): SQTIHQWPATLVQPVGSPLSLECTVEGTSNPNLYWYRQAAGRGLQLLFYSVGIGQISSEVPQNLSASRPQDRQFILSSKKLLLSDSGFYLCAWTTTGVGQPQHFGDGTRLSIL.

V and J are TRBV6-5 and TRBJ1-1; D not resolved. Per the germline V gene, CDR1 is MNHEY and CDR2 is SVGAGI. CDR3 length: 14 residues. The V end lost 7 bases, the J end lost 1 base, and 13 bases lay between the germline ends. DNA for the CDR3: TGTGCCAGCACCTCATCGCCGGGGAACACTGAAGCTTTCTTT. It encodes CASTSSPGNTEAFF.

This clone was recorded only once. V and J are TRBV3-1 (or the pseudogene TRBV3-2) and TRBJ2-2, with TRBD2 matching 9 bases. Looked up from germline, CDR1 is LGHDT and CDR2 is YNNKEL (reference sequence). CDR3 size: 14 residues. V lost 4 bases to trimming and J lost 6 bases; unmatched junction nucleotides: 3. Here the CDR3 DNA reads TGTGCCAGCAGCCGCGGGGGGGCCCCCGGGGAGCTGTTTTTT. Protein product: CASSRGGAPGELFF.

The chain links TRBV10-2 to TRBJ1-2; 12 bases fit TRBD1. There are 16 residues in the CDR3. J was trimmed by 8 bases and V by 2 bases; bases with no gene match: 9. Germline lookup yields CDR1 WSHSY and CDR2 SAAADI. The CDR3 sequence: CASSERGQGASGGYTF. The CDR3 DNA sequence: TGCGCCAGCAGTGAGCGGGGACAGGGGGCTTCTGGGGGCTACACCTTC.

The genes are TRBV6-5 and TRBJ1-2, with 7 bases aligning to TRBD1. Germline V gene sequence: CDR1 MNHEY, CDR2 SVGAGI. This CDR3 comprises 14 residues. Trimming took 9 bases from V and 4 from J; bases not matched to a gene: 11. The CDR3 loop reads CARIRRGQTYGYTF. The CDR3 DNA follows: TGTGCCAGAATTAGACGGGGACAGACCTATGGCTACACCTTC.